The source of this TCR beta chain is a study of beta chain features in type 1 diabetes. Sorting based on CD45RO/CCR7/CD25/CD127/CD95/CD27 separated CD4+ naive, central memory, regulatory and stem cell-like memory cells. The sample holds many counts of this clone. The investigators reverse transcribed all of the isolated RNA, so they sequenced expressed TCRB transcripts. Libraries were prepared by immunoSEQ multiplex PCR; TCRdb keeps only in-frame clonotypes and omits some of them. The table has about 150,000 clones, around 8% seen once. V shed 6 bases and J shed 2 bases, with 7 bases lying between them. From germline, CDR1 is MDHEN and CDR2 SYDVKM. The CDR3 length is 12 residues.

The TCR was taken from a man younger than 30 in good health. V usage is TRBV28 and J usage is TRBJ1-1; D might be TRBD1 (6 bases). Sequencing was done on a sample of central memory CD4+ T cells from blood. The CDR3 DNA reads TGTGCCAGCAGGACAGGCAACACTGAAGCTTTCTTT. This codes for CASRTGNTEAFF.